The 24 T cell receptor beta chains presented below share a single source sample, sequenced in a study of graft-versus-host responses after intestinal transplantation. Their antigens are not known. Here immunoSEQ multiplex PCR was the method, and the copy in TCRdb shows in-frame clones only, minus some. Of roughly 80,000 clones in the sample, over 75% are singletons; the top ten hold about 8%. The sequencing here drew on unstimulated CD8+ T cells sorted from spleen or lymph node cells, taken before transplant. The receptors stem from a human donor who was the organ donor for an intestinal transplant.

This chain links TRBV15 with TRBJ1-3, with TRBD1 as a possible D gene (6 bases). Germline values: CDR1 LNHNV, CDR2 YYDKDF (reference sequence). Trimming shortened V by 9 bases and J by 0 bases, and 21 bases separated the two germline ends. The CDR3 extends over 17 amino acids. The DNA for the CDR3 is TGTGCCACTAAGCTAGGTCAAGGGGACATCTCTGGAAACACCATATATTTT. This translates into CATKLGQGDISGNTIYF.

This clone was counted a single time. One junction end does not reproduce the germline sequence, and a read error may be involved. The CDR3 DNA is TGCGCCAGCAGTTTGGACAGGGGAAACTACAATGAGCAGTTCTTC. Translated, it gives CASSLDRGNYNEQFF. V gene TRBV5-1 combines with J gene TRBJ2-1, with 9 bases that match TRBD1. Germline loops: CDR1 SGHRS, CDR2 YFSETQ. This CDR3 is built from 15 residues. Based on the CDR3 plus reference TRBV5-1 and TRBJ2-1, the full variable domain is KAGVTQTPRYLIKTRGQQVTLSCSPISGHRSVSWYQQTPGQGLQFLFEYFSETQRNKGNFPGRFSGRQFSNSRSEMNVSTLELGDSALYLCASSLDRGNYNEQFFGPGTRLTVL.

The chain links TRBV7-9 to TRBJ2-7; 11 bases map to TRBD1. The CDR3 length is 15 residues. Trimming took 5 bases from V and 6 from J; bases not matched to a gene: 9. Per germline, CDR1 SEHNR and CDR2 FQNEAQ (reference sequence). CDR3 sequence (DNA): TGTGCCAGCAGCAAACCGGGACAGGGGGTTTCCGAGCAGTACTTC. Translating it yields CASSKPGQGVSEQYF.

The table lists this clone with a few counts. The chain links TRBV19 to TRBJ1-4; D is perhaps TRBD1 (5 bases). The V end was cut by 4 bases, the J end by 6 bases, with 12 bases between. The germline V gene has CDR1 LNHDA and CDR2 SQIVND (reference sequence). The CDR3 consists of 14 residues. This chain's CDR3 is CASSNRDWDEKLFF. The CDR3, as DNA: TGTGCCAGTAGTAACCGGGACTGGGATGAAAAACTGTTTTTT.

This CDR3 reads CASRDRLSSYNEQFF. In DNA form, the CDR3 reads TGTGCCAGCAGGGACAGGCTGAGCTCCTACAATGAGCAGTTCTTC. The rearrangement joins TRBV2 to TRBJ2-1; TRBD1 matches 7 bases. J gave up 0 bases and V 6 bases, and 5 bases lay outside the gene matches. Germline CDR1 reads SNHLY; CDR2 reads FYNNEI. This CDR3 is 15 amino acids long.

This chain links TRBV7-9 with TRBJ1-5; no clear D. V lost 0 bases to trimming and J lost 0 bases, with 9 bases between them. The CDR3 length is 16 residues. CDR1 and CDR2 from the germline V gene are SEHNR and FQNEAQ (reference sequence). CDR3 sequence reads: CASSLALGYSNQPQHF. CDR3 nucleotides: TGTGCCAGCAGCTTAGCGCTTGGGTATAGCAATCAGCCCCAGCATTTT.

J is TRBJ1-1 and V is TRBV2, with D unresolved. The CDR3 is made up of 12 amino acids. The V end was cut by 10 bases, the J end by 4 bases, with 13 bases between. Germline assignment: CDR1 SNHLY and CDR2 FYNNEI. This CDR3 is CAKEYSGTEAFF. Here the CDR3 DNA reads TGTGCCAAAGAATACAGTGGCACTGAAGCTTTCTTT.

The rearrangement joins TRBV21-1 to TRBJ1-6; TRBD1 is taken as the D call from the table, unchecked against the DNA. TRBV21-1 is a documented pseudogene. The CDR3 totals 17 residues. The CDR3 DNA reads TGTGCCAGCAGCAAAGCCACTCCGGGACAGAATAATTCACCCCTCCACTTT. Encoded protein: CASSKATPGQNNSPLHF.

This chain links TRBV6-5 with TRBJ1-1; no definite D call. Trimming removed 0 bases from V and 0 bases from J, with 11 bases in between. The CDR3 is 16 residues long. CDR1 and CDR2 from the germline V gene are MNHEY and SVGAGI. The CDR3 region has the DNA TGTGCCAGCAGTTACTCGTCGACGGATATGAACACTGAAGCTTTCTTT. Encoded protein: CASSYSSTDMNTEAFF.

This chain links TRBV6-1 with TRBJ1-2, with D hard to call. The V end was cut by 0 bases, the J end by 4 bases, with 6 bases between. CDR1 and CDR2 from the germline V gene are MNHNS and SASEGT. The CDR3 length is 13 residues. As DNA, the CDR3 is TGTGCCAGCAGTGAAGCCGGGTTCTATGGCTACACCTTC. Protein sequence: CASSEAGFYGYTF.

This sequence joins TRBV4-1 and TRBJ1-5; D remains ambiguous. V lost 1 base and J lost 7, with 5 bases in between. Per germline, CDR1 MGHRA and CDR2 YSYEKL. The CDR3 is made up of 12 amino acids. CDR3: CASSQGGQPQHF. CDR3 DNA sequence: TGCGCCAGCAGCCAAGGCGGACAGCCCCAGCATTTT.

This clone was detected a few times. The CDR3 loop is CASSIVPAGGVAEAFF. The CDR3 nucleotides read TGTGCCAGTAGTATAGTGCCGGCGGGGGGTGTAGCTGAAGCTTTCTTT. This chain joins TRBV19 and TRBJ1-1; tentatively, D is TRBD1 (5 bases). The CDR3 contains 16 residues. The germline V gene has CDR1 LNHDA and CDR2 SQIVND (reference sequence). V was clipped by 1 base and J by 6 bases, with 18 bases between them.

The J gene is TRBJ2-3, the V gene TRBV6-4, with 9 bases matching TRBD2. The junction had 5 bases not matched to a gene; V was cut back by 3 bases and J by 4 bases. This CDR3 is 15 amino acids long. Per germline, CDR1 MRHNA and CDR2 SNTAGT. CDR3 loop: CASSEGGGASDTQYF. Written as DNA, the CDR3 is TGTGCCAGCAGTGAGGGCGGGGGGGCTTCAGATACGCAGTATTTT.

The genes are TRBV7-9 and TRBJ1-1; D possibly corresponds to TRBD1 (5 bases). Germline lookup yields CDR1 SEHNR and CDR2 FQNEAQ (reference sequence). The CDR3 totals 13 residues. V lost 0 bases to trimming and J lost 5 bases, with 7 bases between them. The CDR3 nucleotides read TGTGCCAGCAGCTTAGCGCAGGGTACTGAAGCTTTCTTT. Its translation is CASSLAQGTEAFF. Full variable domain (rest looked up from reference TRBV7-9 and TRBJ1-1): DTGVSQNPRHKITKRGQNVTFRCDPISEHNRLYWYRQTLGQGPEFLTYFQNEAQLEKSRLLSDRFSAERPKGSFSTLEIQRTEQGDSAMYLCASSLAQGTEAFFGQGTRLTVV.

The rearrangement joins TRBV7-3 to TRBJ1-3, with TRBD1 as a possible D gene (5 bases). Germline CDR1 reads SGHTA; CDR2 reads FQGTGA. V shed 5 bases and J shed 2 bases, with 7 bases lying between them. The CDR3 runs to 13 residues. CDR3 bases: TGTGCCAGCAGCCGGGGGGCTGGAAACACCATATATTTT. Protein product: CASSRGAGNTIYF.

The chain combines TRBV27 with TRBJ2-7; D is ambiguous. The CDR3 contains 11 residues. Trimming took 5 bases from V and 2 from J, leaving 4 bases between them. CDR1 is MNHEY and CDR2 is SMNVEV in the germline V gene (reference sequence). The CDR3 region is CASSNTYEQYF. The CDR3 coding sequence is TGTGCCAGCAGTAATACCTACGAGCAGTACTTC.

The chain couples TRBV30 to TRBJ2-7; TRBD1 matches 9 bases. Germline loops: CDR1 GTSNPN, CDR2 SVGIG (reference sequence). The CDR3 contains 14 residues. The V gene end was trimmed by 5 bases and the J gene end by 6 bases; junction bases not matched to a gene: 11. The CDR3 reads CAWETGQGRSEQYF. CDR3 coding DNA: TGTGCCTGGGAGACGGGACAGGGAAGGTCCGAGCAGTACTTC. Full variable domain (outside the CDR3, taken from reference TRBV30 and TRBJ2-7): SQTIHQWPATLVQPVGSPLSLECTVEGTSNPNLYWYRQAAGRGLQLLFYSVGIGQISSEVPQNLSASRPQDRQFILSSKKLLLSDSGFYLCAWETGQGRSEQYFGPGTRLTVT.

V usage is TRBV6-6 and J usage is TRBJ2-7, with D perhaps being TRBD1 or TRBD2 (5 bases each). CDR3 length: 11 residues. Germline V gene sequence: CDR1 MNHNY, CDR2 SVGAGI (reference sequence). Trimming left V 10 bases short and J 3 bases short, with 10 bases between. The CDR3 here is CAIRDHYEQYF. The CDR3 region has the DNA TGTGCCATCAGGGACCACTACGAGCAGTACTTC.

This sequence joins TRBV4-2 and TRBJ2-6; perhaps TRBD1 as D (5 bases). Germline V gene sequence: CDR1 LGHNA, CDR2 YNFKEQ. This CDR3 is built from 18 residues. V was trimmed by 0 bases and J by 4 bases, leaving 16 bases between them. DNA of the CDR3: TGTGCCAGCAGCCAAGATTCGAATGTGGGGCCCGGGGCCAACGTCCTGACTTTC. This encodes CASSQDSNVGPGANVLTF.

The chain couples TRBV29-1 to TRBJ2-7; 8 bases agree with TRBD1. This CDR3 contains 15 residues. V was clipped by 0 bases and J by 1 base; unmatched bases: 5. Germline CDR1 SQVTM, CDR2 ANQGSEA. CDR3 sequence reads: CSVEERTGFSYEQYF. The CDR3 DNA reads as TGCAGCGTTGAAGAACGGACAGGGTTTTCCTACGAGCAGTACTTC.

This sequence joins TRBV5-1 and TRBJ2-5, with TRBD1 as a possible D gene (5 bases). This CDR3 region has 14 residues. With 0 bases removed from V and 2 bases from J, the gap between germline ends came to 8 bases. Germline CDR1 reads SGHRS; CDR2 reads YFSETQ. CDR3 sequence: CASSLEGNQETQYF. DNA of the CDR3: TGCGCCAGCAGCTTGGAGGGGAATCAAGAGACCCAGTACTTC. Looking up the rest from reference TRBV5-1 and TRBJ2-5 gives the full variable domain: KAGVTQTPRYLIKTRGQQVTLSCSPISGHRSVSWYQQTPGQGLQFLFEYFSETQRNKGNFPGRFSGRQFSNSRSEMNVSTLELGDSALYLCASSLEGNQETQYFGPGTRLLVL.

The genes are TRBV30 and TRBJ2-1; TRBD2 agrees at 13 bases. The CDR3 has 17 residues. Per the germline V gene, CDR1 is GTSNPN and CDR2 is SVGIG (reference sequence). Trimming cost V 0 bases and J 4 bases; bases outside gene matches: 6. As DNA, the CDR3 is TGTGCCTGGAGTGTATTACTAGCGGGGGGGACGTACAATGAGCAGTTCTTC. Protein sequence: CAWSVLLAGGTYNEQFF.

This clone was observed a few times. The V call is TRBV5-6, the J call TRBJ2-3, with a possible D match to TRBD2 (5 bases). V was shortened by 0 bases and J by 3 bases, with 8 bases between the two germline ends. Germline CDR1 reads SGHDT; CDR2 reads YYEEEE. This CDR3 comprises 14 residues. The CDR3 here is CASSLVLVTDTQYF. The DNA of the CDR3 is TGTGCCAGCAGCTTGGTACTAGTGACAGATACGCAGTATTTT.

The chain recombines TRBV27 with TRBJ1-6; a possible D gene is TRBD1 (5 bases). Per germline, CDR1 MNHEY and CDR2 SMNVEV (reference sequence). The CDR3 runs 14 residues. V lost 8 bases and J 8 bases, leaving 16 bases between the germline ends. The CDR3 nucleotides read TGTGCCAGCTCAGAATGGGGGGAGGATTCACCCCTCCACTTT. Residues: CASSEWGEDSPLHF.